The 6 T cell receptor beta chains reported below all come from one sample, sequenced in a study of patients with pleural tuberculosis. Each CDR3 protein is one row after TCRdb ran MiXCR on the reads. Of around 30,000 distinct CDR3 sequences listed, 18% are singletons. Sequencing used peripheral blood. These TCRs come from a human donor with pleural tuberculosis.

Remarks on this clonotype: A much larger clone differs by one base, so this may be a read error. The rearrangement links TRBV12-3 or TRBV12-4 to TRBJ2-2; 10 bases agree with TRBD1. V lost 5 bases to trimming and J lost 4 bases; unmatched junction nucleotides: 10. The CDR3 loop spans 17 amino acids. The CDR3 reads CASSPMGTGVVTGELFF. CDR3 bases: TGTGCCAGCAGTCCAATGGGGACAGGGGTGGTCACCGGGGAGCTGTTTTTT.

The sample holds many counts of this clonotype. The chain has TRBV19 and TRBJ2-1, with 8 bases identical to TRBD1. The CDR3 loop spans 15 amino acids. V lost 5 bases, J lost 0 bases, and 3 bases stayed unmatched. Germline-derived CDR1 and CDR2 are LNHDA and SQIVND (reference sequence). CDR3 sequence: CASSRQGSSYNEQFF. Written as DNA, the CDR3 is TGTGCCAGTAGTCGACAGGGGAGCTCCTACAATGAGCAGTTCTTC.

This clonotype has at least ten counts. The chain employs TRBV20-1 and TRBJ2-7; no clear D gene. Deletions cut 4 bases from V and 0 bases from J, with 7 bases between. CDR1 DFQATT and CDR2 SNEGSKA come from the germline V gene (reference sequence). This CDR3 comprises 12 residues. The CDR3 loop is CSAKTDSYEQYF. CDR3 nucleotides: TGCAGTGCTAAAACAGACTCCTACGAGCAGTACTTC.

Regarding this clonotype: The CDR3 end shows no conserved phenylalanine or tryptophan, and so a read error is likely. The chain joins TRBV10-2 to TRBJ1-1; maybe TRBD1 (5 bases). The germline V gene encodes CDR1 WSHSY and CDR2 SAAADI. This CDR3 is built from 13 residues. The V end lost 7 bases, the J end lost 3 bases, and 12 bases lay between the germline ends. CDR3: CASKEQEDTEAFL. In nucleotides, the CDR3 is TGCGCCAGCAAGGAACAGGAAGACACTGAAGCTTTCCTT.

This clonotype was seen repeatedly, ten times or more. The CDR3 region is CASSPLGPEQFF. In DNA, the CDR3 is TGTGCCAGCAGTCCCTTGGGGCCTGAGCAGTTCTTC. V and J are TRBV12-3 or TRBV12-4 and TRBJ2-1; maybe TRBD1 (5 bases). This CDR3 region has 12 residues. The V gene lost 5 bases and the J gene lost 9 bases, with 11 bases spanning the gap.

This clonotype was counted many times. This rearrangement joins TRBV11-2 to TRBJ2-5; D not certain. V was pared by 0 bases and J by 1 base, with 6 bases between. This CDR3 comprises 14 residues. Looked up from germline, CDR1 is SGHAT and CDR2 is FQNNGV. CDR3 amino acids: CASSLDPVQETQYF. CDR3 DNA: TGTGCCAGCAGCTTAGATCCTGTCCAAGAGACCCAGTACTTC.